This T cell receptor (beta chain) was found in a study of early T cells in non-severe SARS-CoV-2 infection. MiXCR, run by TCRdb on the 5' RACE reads, gives a single entry per CDR3 protein. The table includes 48,000 or so distinct CDR3 sequences, 13% detected once. The germline V gene has CDR1 MNHEY and CDR2 SVGAGI. This CDR3 region has 14 residues. Trimming took off 2 bases at V and 5 bases at J, with 12 bases between the two ends. The receptor comes from an adult who was a healthcare worker with PCR-confirmed SARS-CoV-2 infection or an uninfected control (not recorded which). The chain employs TRBV6-5 and TRBJ1-1, with D possibly being TRBD1 (6 bases). Sequenced material: whole blood. CDR3 nucleotides: TGTGCCAGCAGTTACGGGGGGCAGGTGACTGAAGCTTTCTTT. Translated, it gives CASSYGGQVTEAFF.